This TCR beta chain was obtained from a study of early T cells in non-severe SARS-CoV-2 infection. Study in general: RNA in bulk from unsorted whole blood was sequenced, and chains were unpaired.

Germline V gene sequence: CDR1 SGHRS, CDR2 YFSETQ. V shed 4 bases and J 4 bases; nucleotides not matched to a gene: 4. The CDR3 runs 13 residues. TCRdb analysed the 5' RACE reads with MiXCR anew, one entry per CDR3 protein. The sample contains around 67,000 distinct CDR3 sequences, 11% of which appear only once. This clonotype was seen at least ten times. The receptor was isolated from an adult who was a healthcare worker with PCR-confirmed SARS-CoV-2 infection or an uninfected control (not recorded which). The chain links TRBV5-1 to TRBJ2-5, with 7 positions matching TRBD1. The sample was whole blood. The CDR3: CASSPDRVETQYF. The CDR3 region has the DNA TGCGCCAGCAGCCCCGACAGGGTAGAGACCCAGTACTTC. Using reference TRBV5-1 and TRBJ2-5 for the parts outside the CDR3, the full variable domain is KAGVTQTPRYLIKTRGQQVTLSCSPISGHRSVSWYQQTPGQGLQFLFEYFSETQRNKGNFPGRFSGRQFSNSRSEMNVSTLELGDSALYLCASSPDRVETQYFGPGTRLLVL.